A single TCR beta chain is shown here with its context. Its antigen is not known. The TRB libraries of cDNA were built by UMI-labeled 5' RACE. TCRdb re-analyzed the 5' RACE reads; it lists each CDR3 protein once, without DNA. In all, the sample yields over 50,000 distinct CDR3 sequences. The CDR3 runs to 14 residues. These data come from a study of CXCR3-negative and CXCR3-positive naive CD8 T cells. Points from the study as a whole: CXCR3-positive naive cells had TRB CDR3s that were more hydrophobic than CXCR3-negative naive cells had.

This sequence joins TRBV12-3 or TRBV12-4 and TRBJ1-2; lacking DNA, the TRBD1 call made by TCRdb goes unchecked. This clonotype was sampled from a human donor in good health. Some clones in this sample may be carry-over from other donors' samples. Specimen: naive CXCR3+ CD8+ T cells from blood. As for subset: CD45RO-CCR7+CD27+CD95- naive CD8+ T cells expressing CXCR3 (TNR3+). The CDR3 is CASSDSDKNYGYTF.